The 8 T cell receptor beta chains presented below share a single source sample, sequenced in a study of T-cell reconstitution after alpha-beta-depleted transplantation in children. The TCRbeta library was prepared with unique molecular identifiers. One entry per CDR3 protein results from TCRdb running MiXCR on the PCR reads. The table lists approximately 400,000 distinct CDR3 sequences, under 20% of them singletons. Source: PBMCs, mostly from graft donor cells, taken 360 days after TCRalphabeta/CD19-depleted stem cell transplant. The receptors come from a boy less than two years old who had a stem cell transplant for Wiskott-Aldrich syndrome, so the T cells may come from the graft donor.

The V call is TRBV4-3, the J call TRBJ2-3; D perhaps matches TRBD2 (6 bases). From germline, CDR1 is LGHNA and CDR2 YSLEER. Trimming left V 0 bases short and J 7 bases short, with 17 bases between. The CDR3 is made up of 16 amino acids. CDR3 DNA sequence: TGCGCCAGCAGCCAAGATTGGAGGGGCCTCAGCCATACGCAGTATTTT. Protein sequence: CASSQDWRGLSHTQYF.

This clonotype has more than one count but fewer than ten. This chain joins TRBV20-1 and TRBJ1-3; D is possibly TRBD1 (6 bases). The CDR3 has 18 amino acids. Trimming removed 3 bases at V and 0 bases at J, with 21 bases between. Germline CDR1 is DFQATT and CDR2 is SNEGSKA (reference sequence). As DNA, the CDR3 is TGCAGTGCTAGGAGATGGGGGGCGGGGCACCTCTCTGGAAACACCATATATTTT. Translated, it gives CSARRWGAGHLSGNTIYF.

The chain is built from TRBV6-1 and TRBJ2-7; D is tentatively TRBD1 or TRBD2 (5 bases each). The CDR3 extends over 15 amino acids. Looked up from germline, CDR1 is MNHNS and CDR2 is SASEGT. V lost 6 bases and J 6 bases, leaving 21 bases between the germline ends. The CDR3 loop is CASRSGTTFSGEQYF. In DNA, the CDR3 is TGTGCCAGCAGGTCCGGGACCACTTTTTCTGGCGAGCAGTACTTC.

The chain uses TRBV5-1 and TRBJ2-5; D could derive from TRBD1 or TRBD2 (5 bases each). Trimming left V 5 bases short and J 3 bases short, with 14 bases between. Germline CDR1 and CDR2: SGHRS and YFSETQ. The CDR3 totals 14 residues. In nucleotides, the CDR3 is TGCGCCAGCAGGACGGGACGAGGGGAAGAGACCCAGTACTTC. This encodes CASRTGRGEETQYF.

This clonotype showed up just a few times. V usage is TRBV4-2 and J usage is TRBJ2-7; no firm D call. CDR1 and CDR2 from the germline V gene are LGHNA and YNFKEQ. The CDR3 contains 11 residues. Trimming removed 4 bases from V and 6 bases from J, with 7 bases in between. The CDR3 DNA follows: TGTGCCAGCAGCCGACTTGGCGAGCAGTACTTC. Translation: CASSRLGEQYF.

The rearrangement uses TRBV3-1 and TRBJ1-2; 7 bases are a match to TRBD1. This CDR3 has 14 residues. The V gene end was trimmed by 4 bases and the J gene end by 4 bases; junction bases not matched to a gene: 6. Germline values: CDR1 LGHDT, CDR2 YNNKEL (reference sequence). Here the CDR3 reads CASSPPGQLYGYTF. The DNA for the CDR3 is TGTGCCAGCAGCCCACCGGGACAGCTCTATGGCTACACCTTC.

This chain joins TRBV20-1 and TRBJ2-3, with 12 nucleotides matching TRBD2. The junction had 10 bases not matched to a gene; V was cut back by 4 bases and J by 2 bases. The length of the CDR3 is 17 residues. Germline CDR1 DFQATT, CDR2 SNEGSKA (reference sequence). The CDR3 region is CSATLAGGGRSTDTQYF. The CDR3 DNA is TGCAGTGCTACGCTAGCGGGAGGGGGGAGGTCCACAGATACGCAGTATTTT.

The chain recombines TRBV12-3 or TRBV12-4 with TRBJ2-2, with D possibly TRBD2 on 7 matching bases. The length of the CDR3 is 14 residues. With 6 bases removed from V and 3 bases from J, the gap between germline ends came to 11 bases. This CDR3 is CASRRGGDTGELFF. CDR3 coding DNA: TGTGCCAGCAGGAGGGGGGGAGACACCGGGGAGCTGTTTTTT.